This is a list of T cell receptor beta chains from one sample in a study of CD8+CD57+ T cells in acquired aplastic anemia. TCRdb reanalysed the reads using MiXCR and keeps one entry per CDR3 protein. The sample contains about 160,000 distinct CDR3 sequences, about 48% of which appear only once. Material for sequencing was sorted CD4+, CD8+, or CD8+CD57+ T cells (not recorded which) from PBMCs. Receptor source: a human donor in good health. CDR3s include the opening cysteine and the closing phenylalanine or tryptophan. D genes are given only for firm matches. Not all rows give a size; the values are once, few, many and, for expanded clones, a class.

d_gene,abundance,j_gene,v_gene,CDR3nt,CDR3aa
TRBD1,.,TRBJ2-3,TRBV9,TGTGCCAGCAGCGTCCAGACAGGGGGCAGAGATACGCAGTATTTT,CASSVQTGGRDTQYF
TRBD1,once,TRBJ1-3,TRBV9,TGTGCCAGCAGCGTAGTAGGGGGCTCCCTGGCGGGAAACACCATATATTTT,CASSVVGGSLAGNTIYF
.,.,TRBJ2-2,TRBV2,TGTGCCAGCAGTGAACTTGGGGCCGGGGAGCTGTTTTTT,CASSELGAGELFF
TRBD1,many,TRBJ2-1,TRBV2,TGTGCCAGCAGTGAAGGGGACAGGGGCGCGGGTGAGCAGTTCTTC,CASSEGDRGAGEQFF
TRBD1,.,TRBJ1-1,TRBV2,TGTGCCAGCAGAGCGGACAGGGTGGGAAACACTGAAGCTTTCTTT,CASRADRVGNTEAFF
.,.,TRBJ1-6,TRBV12-3/TRBV12-4,TGTGCCAGCAGTTTAGCGGCCAGGAATTCACCCCTCCACTTT,CASSLAARNSPLHF
.,many,TRBJ2-3,TRBV20-1,TGCAGTGCTAGAGTATCGGACCCTACCTACACAGATACGCAGTATTTT,CSARVSDPTYTDTQYF
TRBD2,many,TRBJ2-5,TRBV5-4,TGTGCCAGCAGCTTTAGACTAGCGGGTGAAGAGACCCAGTACTTC,CASSFRLAGEETQYF
.,many,TRBJ2-1,TRBV12-3/TRBV12-4,TGTGCCAGCAGTTTAGCGGGAGTGGTCAATGAGCAGTTCTTC,CASSLAGVVNEQFF
TRBD2,many,TRBJ2-3,TRBV20-1,TGCAGTGCTAGAGATCCCCGGGGGAGGGGCACAGATACGCAGTATTTT,CSARDPRGRGTDTQYF
.,.,TRBJ2-3,TRBV10-2,TGCATTGGGGGGGGGCATGCCGACACAGATACGCAGTATTTT,CIGGGHADTDTQYF
.,.,TRBJ2-3,TRBV20-1,TGCAGTGCTCCGTGGGACATCACAGATACGCAGTATTTT,CSAPWDITDTQYF
TRBD1,.,TRBJ1-1,TRBV2,TGTGCCAGCACCCTCCGGACAGGGGGAATTGAAGCTTTCTTT,CASTLRTGGIEAFF
.,many,TRBJ2-7,TRBV30,TGTGCCTGGAGTCGAGGTAGATACGAGCAGTACTTC,CAWSRGRYEQYF
.,.,TRBJ2-5,TRBV20-1,TGCAGTGCTGGAAAAGAGACCCAGTACTTC,CSAGKETQYF
.,few,TRBJ1-2,TRBV2,TGTGCCAGCAGTCTTGGGGGGTCGAGTGGCTACACCTTC,CASSLGGSSGYTF
TRBD2,.,TRBJ2-1,TRBV20-1,TGCAGTGCCAAGAAGCGGGGGGGAATGAATGAGCAGTTCTTC,CSAKKRGGMNEQFF
.,.,TRBJ2-1,TRBV20-1,TGCAGTGCCAGACTAGGCAATAAGCAGTTCTTC,CSARLGNKQFF
.,few,TRBJ1-2,TRBV15,TGTGCCACCAGCAGAGAGGGGGGGGCACTGGGCTACACCTTC,CATSREGGALGYTF
TRBD1,many,TRBJ2-7,TRBV19,TGTGCCAGTAGTATAATGGGACAGACCTCCTACGAGCAGTACTTC,CASSIMGQTSYEQYF
.,.,TRBJ1-3,TRBV2,TGTGCCAGCAGTGAAGATAGGGTGGGAAACACCATATATTTT,CASSEDRVGNTIYF
.,.,TRBJ1-1,TRBV7-9,TGTGCCAGCAGCTCCTCCCGGTCCGACACTGAAGCTTTCTTT,CASSSSRSDTEAFF
.,.,TRBJ1-5,TRBV2,TGTGCCAGCAGTGATCAACATGCTAGCAATCAGCCCCAGCATTTT,CASSDQHASNQPQHF
.,few,TRBJ1-5,TRBV3-1,TGTGCCAGCAGCCAGGATAGAGGAAATCAGCCCCAGCATTTT,CASSQDRGNQPQHF
.,many,TRBJ2-3,TRBV6-1,TGTGCCAGCAGTCCCGGGACCTTTGGCACAGATACGCAGTATTTT,CASSPGTFGTDTQYF
.,many,TRBJ2-5,TRBV19,TGTGCCAGTAGTAGCACAGGAGCTGAGACCCAGTACTTC,CASSSTGAETQYF
.,few,TRBJ2-7,TRBV29-1,TGCAGCGTTCTCGCTGTCTCCAGGAGCTCCTACGAGCAGTACTTC,CSVLAVSRSSYEQYF
.,.,TRBJ1-2,TRBV9,TGTGCCAGCAGCGTAGGTTCGACAAGCTACACCTTC,CASSVGSTSYTF
.,.,TRBJ2-3,TRBV7-3,TGTGCCAGCAGCTTGGGGCCGGGACTCAACACAGATACGCAGTATTTT,CASSLGPGLNTDTQYF
.,many,TRBJ2-7,TRBV30,TGTGCCTGGAGTCGCATTGCCTACGAGCAGTACTTC,CAWSRIAYEQYF
.,.,TRBJ1-6,TRBV6-1,TGTGCCAGCACTGGGGCCTATAATTCACCCCTCCACTTT,CASTGAYNSPLHF
TRBD2,once,TRBJ2-5,TRBV19,TGTGCCAGTAGTATTGGGGGGGGTTTCCAAGAGACCCAGTACTTC,CASSIGGGFQETQYF
.,many,TRBJ1-4,TRBV5-6,TGTGCCAGCAGCTTGGAAGGTGGGACTGAAAAACTGTTTTTT,CASSLEGGTEKLFF
.,.,TRBJ1-2,TRBV24-1,TGTGCCACCAGTGAGGCCAGACAGTCCTATGGCTACACCTTC,CATSEARQSYGYTF
.,.,TRBJ2-7,TRBV19,TGTGCCAGTAGTTTAGCAGCGGTAAACGAGCGGTACTTC,CASSLAAVNERYF
TRBD2,.,TRBJ2-5,TRBV9,TGTGCCAGCAGCGTACAAGCGGGGGGGGGTCAAGAGACCCAGTACTTC,CASSVQAGGGQETQYF
.,.,TRBJ2-7,TRBV19,TGTGCCAGTAGCCGGGACTCCGCAACCCTCTACTCCTACGAGCAGTACTTC,CASSRDSATLYSYEQYF
TRBD2,.,TRBJ2-5,TRBV7-7,TGTGCCAGCAGCCCCGGGAGGACTAGCGGGTTCCAAGAGACCCAGTACTTC,CASSPGRTSGFQETQYF
TRBD1,.,TRBJ2-7,TRBV28,TGTGCCAGCAGTGGCACAGGGGGTCCCTACGAGCAGTACTTC,CASSGTGGPYEQYF
TRBD2,few,TRBJ2-7,TRBV4-1,TGCGCCAGCAGCCAGACCGCGGGGGAGTACTACGAGCAGTACTTC,CASSQTAGEYYEQYF
.,many,TRBJ2-7,TRBV2,TGTGCCAGCAGGCGGGACGGTACCTCCTACGAGCAGTACTTC,CASRRDGTSYEQYF
.,many,TRBJ1-6,TRBV15,TGTGCCACCAGCAGAGATAGGGAGGGATCACCCCTCCACTTT,CATSRDREGSPLHF
.,.,TRBJ1-2,TRBV2,TGTGCCAGCTCCCCGCCAGGTTCCTTCTATGGCTACACCTTC,CASSPPGSFYGYTF
TRBD1,many,TRBJ1-4,TRBV29-1,TGCAGCGTTTTGACAGGGACTGAAAAACTGTTTTTT,CSVLTGTEKLFF
.,.,TRBJ2-7,TRBV5-5,TGTGCCAGCAGCTCAGTAACAGGGCCCCACTACGAGCAGTACTTC,CASSSVTGPHYEQYF
TRBD2,.,TRBJ2-1,TRBV15,TGTGCCACCAGCAGAGAGGGTCTAGCGGCATACAATGGGCAGTTCTTC,CATSREGLAAYNGQFF
.,many,TRBJ1-1,TRBV6-6,TGTGCCAGCAGTTACTCGAACAGGAACACTGAAGCTTTCTTT,CASSYSNRNTEAFF
.,few,TRBJ2-2,TRBV18,TGTGCCAGCTCACCCCTGTCGGCTCTCGGGGAGCTGTTTTTT,CASSPLSALGELFF
TRBD2,.,TRBJ2-7,TRBV15,TGTGCCACCAGCAGTCGGACTAGCGGTTCCTACGAGCAGTACTTC,CATSSRTSGSYEQYF
TRBD1,.,TRBJ1-5,TRBV15,TGTGCCACCAGCAGAGATAGGGGACAGGGGGCATGGCAGCCCCAGCATTTT,CATSRDRGQGAWQPQHF
.,.,TRBJ2-3,TRBV7-2,TGTGCCAGCAGCCCAGGGCTTCCGACAGATACGCAGTATTTT,CASSPGLPTDTQYF
TRBD2,.,TRBJ2-3,TRBV25-1,TGTGCCAGCAGGGGGGGGCGGGGGGGGCGCACAGATACGCAGTATTTT,CASRGGRGGRTDTQYF
.,.,TRBJ1-2,TRBV13,TGTGCCAGCAGTCAAAGTGCCGCGTGGAAGGACTATGGCTACACCTTC,CASSQSAAWKDYGYTF
.,many,TRBJ2-7,TRBV19,TGTGCCAGTAGTATAACCCCCGGGAGGCAGTACTTC,CASSITPGRQYF
.,.,TRBJ1-1,TRBV28,TGTGCCAGCAGTTTATACACACAAAGGAACACTGAAGCTTTCTTT,CASSLYTQRNTEAFF
.,many,TRBJ2-1,TRBV7-2,TGTGCCAGCACCCTACCGGGACTCTCCTACAATGAGCAGTTCTTC,CASTLPGLSYNEQFF